This TCR beta chain was profiled in a study of early T cells in non-severe SARS-CoV-2 infection (dated by TCRdb to 2020 to 2023). Study-wide context: Bulk RNA from unsorted whole blood was used for TCR sequencing, so alpha and beta chains could not be paired.

The paper as a whole reports these results and caveats: Matching against VDJdb was skewed toward anti-spike CD8 responses, likely underestimated virus-specific expansions, and missed private and CD4 specificities.

At least ten counts were recorded for this clonotype. Its binding antigen is unknown. Per-base qualities were not stored, and no clone one base away is much larger. The study was a case-control design nested within a healthcare worker cohort in London, UK, with weekly nasopharyngeal swab PCR tests and blood sampling. Healthcare workers were enrolled in the week of the UK lockdown, from 23 to 31 March 2020, and were followed every week for up to about 15 weeks. The library was made by 5' RACE. Reads for this sample came from a NextSeq 500. Unique molecular identifiers were attached to individual cDNA molecules in the TCR library protocol so that sequencing error and PCR bias could be corrected. Both TCR alpha and beta chains were sequenced, and tight co-correlation was observed between alpha and beta sequence abundances in each sample. The original methods were these. Decombinator V4 was used to annotate TCR sequences for V gene, J gene and CDR3. Expanded TCRs were defined as changing significantly between any two time points under a Poisson model with p below 0.0001. TCR abundances were normalised to the total number of TCRs sequenced per sample and were expressed as counts per million. TRAV1-2 paired with TRAJ12, TRAJ20 or TRAJ33 defined MAIT TCRs, while TRAV10 paired with TRAJ18 defined iNKT TCRs. VDJdb, accessed 1 November 2021, was searched for CMV, EBV and SARS-CoV-2 annotated TCRs, excluding TCRs annotated for multiple antigens. The public reads were run again by TCRdb, first through fastp at Q25 and then through MiXCR, and only productive beta chains were kept. Duplicate CDR3 protein sequences are folded into a single record with the most common DNA and genes. The V and J calls and clone size come from TCRdb's table, not from the authors' own analysis. The sample table holds around 72,000 distinct CDR3 sequences, of which over 9.5% were seen once. The top ten constitute under 10% of the sample.

The CDR3 runs 15 amino acids, cysteine and phenylalanine included. The CDR3 DNA has 45 bases and is translated from base 1. The germline V gene supplies CDR1 SGHAT and CDR2 FQNNGV. Unmatched junction bases come to 6, with V trimmed by 4 bases and J by 6 bases. Specimen: whole blood, collected at baseline. This receptor was identified in an adult who was a healthcare worker with PCR-confirmed SARS-CoV-2 infection or an uninfected control (not recorded which). This chain joins TRBV11-2 to TRBJ2-3; TRBD2 aligns with 11 central bases. The CDR3 protein: CASSSLAGGPDTQYF. In nucleotides, the sequence is TGTGCCAGCAGCTCCTTAGCGGGGGGGCCGGATACGCAGTATTTT.